The 28 T cell receptor beta chains below come from one sample, sequenced in a study of blood T cell repertoires in COVID-19. The repertoire was sequenced with immunoSEQ multiplex PCR; TCRdb's copy has only in-frame clones and lacks some. The sample records a few hundred thousand clones, 88% being singletons. The source material was PBMCs or T cells enriched from blood (not recorded which). All receptors come from a woman between 18 and 29 years old who had been exposed to COVID-19.

V and J are TRBV4-2 and TRBJ2-7, with a tentative D call TRBD2 (5 bases). The V end was cut by 0 bases, the J end by 3 bases, with 12 bases between. Germline loops: CDR1 LGHNA, CDR2 YNFKEQ. The CDR3 has 15 amino acids. CDR3 amino acids: CASSQESSGVYEQYF. As DNA, the CDR3 is TGTGCCAGCAGCCAAGAGTCCAGCGGAGTCTACGAGCAGTACTTC.

V is TRBV7-8 and J is TRBJ2-2; D is unclear. Trimming stripped 5 bases from V and 4 bases from J, with 11 bases between. The CDR3 sequence is 14 residues long. Germline CDR1 SGHVS, CDR2 FQNEAQ. In DNA form, the CDR3 reads TGTGCCAGCAGCCGAGACTGGAGCACCGGGGAGCTGTTTTTT. This encodes CASSRDWSTGELFF.

The sample holds a few counts of this clone. The V and J genes are TRBV4-2 and TRBJ1-1; 7 nucleotides align to TRBD1. This CDR3 region has 14 residues. The J segment lost 7 bases and the V segment lost 0 bases, leaving 5 bases of the junction unmatched. Germline values: CDR1 LGHNA, CDR2 YNFKEQ. For the CDR3, the DNA is TGTGCCAGCAGCCAAGATGGGGCAGGGGGTGAAGCTTTCTTT. The encoded protein is CASSQDGAGGEAFF.

The chain carries TRBV5-6 and TRBJ2-1, with 8 bases matching TRBD2. The CDR3 is 16 amino acids. Germline V gene sequence: CDR1 SGHDT, CDR2 YYEEEE. V shed 4 bases and J 4 bases; nucleotides not matched to a gene: 10. CDR3 DNA: TGTGCCAGCAGCCCGGCGGTAGCGGGGCCTTACAATGAGCAGTTCTTC. It encodes CASSPAVAGPYNEQFF.

The chain recombines TRBV27 with TRBJ2-2; 10 bases align to TRBD2. The CDR3 sequence is 14 residues long. Germline assignment: CDR1 MNHEY and CDR2 SMNVEV (reference sequence). After removal of 6 bases from V and 3 bases from J, the junction contained 1 base not matched to a gene. The CDR3 region is CASRSGRDTGELFF. The CDR3 DNA sequence: TGTGCCAGCAGGAGCGGGAGGGACACCGGGGAGCTGTTTTTT.

J is TRBJ1-2 and V is TRBV19; D not resolved. V lost 9 bases to trimming and J lost 4 bases, with 15 bases between them. This CDR3 is 13 amino acids long. Germline loops: CDR1 LNHDA, CDR2 SQIVND (reference sequence). The CDR3 spells CASLTGIGYGYTF. Here the CDR3 DNA reads TGTGCCAGCCTCACGGGAATTGGCTATGGCTACACCTTC.

The J gene is TRBJ2-7, the V gene TRBV5-5, with a weak D call TRBD2 (5 bases). Germline CDR1 and CDR2: SGHKS and YYEKEE (reference sequence). This CDR3 has 14 residues. The V end lost 5 bases, the J end lost 0 bases, and 12 bases lay between the germline ends. The CDR3 DNA reads as TGTGCCAGCAGAAATCTCGGGAACTCCTACGAGCAGTACTTC. This codes for CASRNLGNSYEQYF.

In its sample, this clone was seen once. The chain couples TRBV27 to TRBJ2-7, with D tentatively TRBD1 (5 bases). V was clipped by 2 bases and J by 5 bases, with 13 bases between them. Per germline, CDR1 MNHEY and CDR2 SMNVEV (reference sequence). This CDR3 has 14 residues. Here the CDR3 reads CASSLTDVRDEQYF. CDR3 coding DNA: TGTGCCAGCAGTTTAACCGACGTCAGGGACGAGCAGTACTTC.

V is TRBV6-5 and J is TRBJ1-3, with no clear D. V dropped 6 bases and J dropped 1 base, with 7 bases sitting between them. The CDR3 sequence is 13 residues long. The V gene's germline CDR1 is MNHEY and CDR2 SVGAGI. The CDR3 loop reads CASSRGSGNTIYF. CDR3 DNA sequence: TGTGCCAGCAGCCGGGGTTCTGGAAACACCATATATTTT.

This clone has more than one count but fewer than ten. The V gene is TRBV2, the J gene TRBJ1-5, with 7 nucleotides matching TRBD1. This CDR3 contains 14 residues. Trimming removed 5 bases from V and 4 bases from J; junction bases left unmatched: 5. Looked up from germline, CDR1 is SNHLY and CDR2 is FYNNEI. In nucleotides, the CDR3 is TGTGCCAGCAGTTCGACGACAGGGAATCAGCCCCAGCATTTT. This sequence encodes CASSSTTGNQPQHF.

This clone was found a few times. Here the CDR3 reads CASMVDSNQPQHF. DNA of the CDR3: TGTGCCAGCATGGTAGATAGCAATCAGCCCCAGCATTTT. The chain joins TRBV6-5 to TRBJ1-5; D is ambiguous. Germline CDR1 MNHEY, CDR2 SVGAGI. This CDR3 has 13 residues. With 7 bases removed from V and 0 bases from J, the gap between germline ends came to 7 bases.

The chain combines TRBV7-9 with TRBJ2-7; 11 bases fit TRBD1. With 5 bases clipped from V and 3 bases from J, the junction kept 3 bases outside the gene matches. This CDR3 comprises 14 residues. Germline V gene data show CDR1 as SEHNR and CDR2 as FQNEAQ (reference sequence). DNA for the CDR3: TGTGCCAGCAGCCCCGGGACAGGGGGCTACGAGCAGTACTTC. Encoded protein: CASSPGTGGYEQYF.

V usage is TRBV30 and J usage is TRBJ1-1, with 7 bases identical to TRBD1. J lost 0 bases, V lost 5 bases, and 3 bases had no gene match. Germline V gene sequence: CDR1 GTSNPN, CDR2 SVGIG (reference sequence). CDR3 size: 13 residues. In DNA, the CDR3 is TGTGCCTGGGACAGGGCCGTGAACACTGAAGCTTTCTTT. Translated: CAWDRAVNTEAFF.

The V call is TRBV6-5, the J call TRBJ2-2; 7 bases fit TRBD2. The germline V gene encodes CDR1 MNHEY and CDR2 SVGAGI. The CDR3 contains 14 residues. The junction had 3 bases not matched to a gene; V was cut back by 2 bases and J by 6 bases. CDR3 bases: TGTGCCAGCAGTTACGCAGGGAGGGCCGGGGAGCTGTTTTTT. The encoded protein is CASSYAGRAGELFF.

CDR3 protein: CASSQDKDRYGYTF. In nucleotides, the CDR3 is TGTGCCAGCAGCCAAGATAAGGACAGATATGGCTACACCTTC. The chain links TRBV4-2 to TRBJ1-2, with a tentative D call TRBD1 (6 bases). This CDR3 comprises 14 residues. V was trimmed by 0 bases and J by 5 bases, leaving 10 bases between them. CDR1 and CDR2 from the germline V gene are LGHNA and YNFKEQ.

This chain links TRBV4-2 with TRBJ2-7; 9 positions agree with TRBD1. The J segment lost 5 bases and the V segment lost 4 bases, leaving 6 bases of the junction unmatched. The V gene's germline CDR1 is LGHNA and CDR2 YNFKEQ. The CDR3 contains 14 residues. CDR3 region: CASSLGTGWDEQYF. Here the CDR3 DNA reads TGTGCCAGCAGCCTCGGGACAGGGTGGGACGAGCAGTACTTC.

The CDR3 DNA is TGCGCCAGCAGTGAGGTTATAGCGGGTCTCTACGAGCAGTACTTC. Amino acid sequence: CASSEVIAGLYEQYF. The V call is TRBV10-2, the J call TRBJ2-7; 7 positions match TRBD2. The CDR3 consists of 15 residues. CDR1 and CDR2 from the germline V gene are WSHSY and SAAADI. V shed 2 bases and J 3 bases; nucleotides not matched to a gene: 7.

J is TRBJ2-1 and V is TRBV19; D is uncertain. This CDR3 has 15 amino acids. V was trimmed by 6 bases and J by 8 bases, leaving 20 bases between them. Germline lookup yields CDR1 LNHDA and CDR2 SQIVND (reference sequence). The CDR3 DNA reads as TGTGCCAGTAGGTCTCGAGGATCAAGAATCGATGAGCAGTTCTTC. This gives the protein CASRSRGSRIDEQFF. Full variable domain (rest looked up from reference TRBV19 and TRBJ2-1): DGGITQSPKYLFRKEGQNVTLSCEQNLNHDAMYWYRQDPGQGLRLIYYSQIVNDFQKGDIAEGYSVSREKKESFPLTVTSAQKNPTAFYLCASRSRGSRIDEQFFGPGTRLTVL.

For the CDR3, the DNA is TGTGCCAGCAGTCTCGGGGACCCGGGAGGAGCTTTCTTT. It codes for CASSLGDPGGAFF. This chain connects TRBV6-5 to TRBJ1-1; the D gene is possibly TRBD1 (5 bases). The germline V gene has CDR1 MNHEY and CDR2 SVGAGI. Trimming shortened V by 5 bases and J by 10 bases, and 17 bases separated the two germline ends. The CDR3 is made up of 13 amino acids.

The rearrangement links TRBV28 to TRBJ2-3; D is unresolved. Per the germline V gene, CDR1 is MDHEN and CDR2 is SYDVKM. Trimming took 5 bases from V and 1 from J, leaving 10 bases between them. CDR3 size: 14 residues. In DNA form, the CDR3 reads TGTGCCAGCAGTAAAAGCATGGGCACAGATACGCAGTATTTT. This gives the protein CASSKSMGTDTQYF.

CDR3 DNA sequence: TGTGCCTGGAGCACCTCCGAGTATACTGAAGCTTTCTTT. Protein: CAWSTSEYTEAFF. This chain uses TRBV30 with TRBJ1-1; D is unresolved. The length of the CDR3 is 13 residues. The V end lost 3 bases, the J end lost 5 bases, and 13 bases lay between the germline ends. CDR1 is GTSNPN, CDR2 SVGIG, per germline (reference sequence).

The V call is TRBV28, the J call TRBJ2-3, with unresolved D. The CDR3 is 15 residues long. The V and J ends lost 2 bases and 5 bases respectively, with 14 bases between them. CDR1 is MDHEN, CDR2 SYDVKM, per germline. The CDR3 region is CASSLPNFGLDTQYF. DNA of the CDR3: TGTGCCAGCAGTTTACCCAACTTCGGGTTAGATACGCAGTATTTT. The variable domain in full, with the rest retrieved from reference TRBV28 and TRBJ2-3, is DVKVTQSSRYLVKRTGEKVFLECVQDMDHENMFWYRQDPGLGLRLIYFSYDVKMKEKGDIPEGYSVSREKKERFSLILESASTNQTSMYLCASSLPNFGLDTQYFGPGTRLTVL.

This clone was seen just once. The chain joins TRBV21-1 to TRBJ2-5; the DNA was not compared with TRBD2, the D call given in the table. TRBV21-1 is a pseudogene segment. The CDR3 runs to 15 residues. Written as DNA, the CDR3 is TGTGCCAGCAGCAAAGAAGAGAGGGCGGGAGAGACCCAGTACTTC. This translates into CASSKEERAGETQYF.

The V and J genes are TRBV5-1 and TRBJ2-7; 10 bases are a match to TRBD2. Trimming at V came to 0 bases and at J to 2 bases, leaving 5 bases not matched to a gene. CDR3 length: 16 amino acids. CDR1 and CDR2 from the germline V gene are SGHRS and YFSETQ. In DNA form, the CDR3 reads TGCGCCAGCAGCTTGGATACAGCGGGAGGGCCCTACGAGCAGTACTTC. It translates to CASSLDTAGGPYEQYF.

The chain recombines TRBV28 with TRBJ1-5, with D hard to call. The germline gives CDR1 MDHEN, CDR2 SYDVKM. The CDR3 spans 13 residues. V lost 3 bases to trimming and J lost 3 bases, with 6 bases between them. CDR3: CASSLSPNQPQHF. CDR3 coding DNA: TGTGCCAGCAGTTTGAGTCCCAATCAGCCCCAGCATTTT.

This rearrangement joins TRBV10-3 to TRBJ2-3; D unresolved. Germline V lookup: CDR1 ENHRY, CDR2 SYGVKD. The CDR3 runs 14 residues. V lost 1 base to trimming and J lost 0 bases, with 5 bases between them. CDR3 coding DNA: TGTGCCATCAGTGAGTTCAGTAGCACAGATACGCAGTATTTT. This translates into CAISEFSSTDTQYF.

The chain employs TRBV20-1 and TRBJ1-2; TRBD1 might be the D (5 bases). V dropped 3 bases and J dropped 2 bases, with 10 bases sitting between them. Germline V CDR1 and CDR2: DFQATT, SNEGSKA (reference sequence). The CDR3 is made up of 13 amino acids. The CDR3 spells CSASHPGNYGYTF. CDR3 bases: TGCAGTGCTAGTCACCCAGGGAACTATGGCTACACCTTC.

The J gene is TRBJ2-1, the V gene TRBV27; perhaps TRBD2 as D (6 bases). From germline, CDR1 is MNHEY and CDR2 SMNVEV (reference sequence). With 9 bases removed from V and 5 bases from J, the gap between germline ends came to 14 bases. This CDR3 contains 13 residues. The CDR3 DNA is TGTGCCAGTAGCGGCCAAACAGACAATGAGCAGTTCTTC. This codes for CASSGQTDNEQFF.